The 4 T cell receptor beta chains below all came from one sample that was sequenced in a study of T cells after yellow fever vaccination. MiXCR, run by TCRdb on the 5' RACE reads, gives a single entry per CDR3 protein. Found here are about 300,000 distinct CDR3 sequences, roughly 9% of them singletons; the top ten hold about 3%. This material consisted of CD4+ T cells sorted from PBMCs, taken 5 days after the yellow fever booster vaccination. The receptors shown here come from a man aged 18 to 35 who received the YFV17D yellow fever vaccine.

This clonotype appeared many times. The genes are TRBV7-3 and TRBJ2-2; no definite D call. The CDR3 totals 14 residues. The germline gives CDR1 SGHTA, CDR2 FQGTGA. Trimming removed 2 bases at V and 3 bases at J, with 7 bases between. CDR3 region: CASSLGRDTGELFF. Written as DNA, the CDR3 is TGTGCCAGCAGCTTAGGAAGGGACACCGGGGAGCTGTTTTTT.

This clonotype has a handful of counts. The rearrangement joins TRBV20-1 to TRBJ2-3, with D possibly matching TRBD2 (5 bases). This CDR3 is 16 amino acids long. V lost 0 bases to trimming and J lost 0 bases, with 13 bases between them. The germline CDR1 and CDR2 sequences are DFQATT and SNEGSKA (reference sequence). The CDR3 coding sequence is TGCAGTGCTAGAGATCTCGGGGTCTTTAGCACAGATACGCAGTATTTT. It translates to CSARDLGVFSTDTQYF.

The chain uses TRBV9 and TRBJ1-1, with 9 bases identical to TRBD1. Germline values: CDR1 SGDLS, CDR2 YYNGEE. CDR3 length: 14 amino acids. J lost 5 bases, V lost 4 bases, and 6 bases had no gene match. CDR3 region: CASSQQGAGTEAFF. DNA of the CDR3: TGTGCCAGCAGCCAACAGGGGGCGGGAACTGAAGCTTTCTTT.

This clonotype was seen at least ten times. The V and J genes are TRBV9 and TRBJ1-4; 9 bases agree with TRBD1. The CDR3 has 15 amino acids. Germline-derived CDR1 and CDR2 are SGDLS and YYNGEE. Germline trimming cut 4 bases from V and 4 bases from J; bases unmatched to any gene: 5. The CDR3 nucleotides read TGTGCCAGCAGCTCTATGGACAGGGGTAATGAAAAACTGTTTTTT. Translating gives CASSSMDRGNEKLFF.